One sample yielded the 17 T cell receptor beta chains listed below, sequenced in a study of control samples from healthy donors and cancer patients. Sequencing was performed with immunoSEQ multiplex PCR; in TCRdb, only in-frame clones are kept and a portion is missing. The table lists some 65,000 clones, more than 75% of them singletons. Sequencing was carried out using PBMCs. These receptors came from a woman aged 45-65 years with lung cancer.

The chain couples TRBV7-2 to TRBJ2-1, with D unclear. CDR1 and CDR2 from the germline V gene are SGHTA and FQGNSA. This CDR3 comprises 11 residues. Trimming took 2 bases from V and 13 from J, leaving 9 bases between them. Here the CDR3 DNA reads TGTGCCAGCAGCTTATCCCGTCAACAGTTCTTC. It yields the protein CASSLSRQQFF.

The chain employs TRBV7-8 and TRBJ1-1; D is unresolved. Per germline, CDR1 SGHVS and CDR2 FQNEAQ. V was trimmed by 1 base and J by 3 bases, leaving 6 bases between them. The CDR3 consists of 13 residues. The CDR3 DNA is TGTGCCAGCAGCTTAGTTACCGACACTGAAGCTTTCTTT. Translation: CASSLVTDTEAFF.

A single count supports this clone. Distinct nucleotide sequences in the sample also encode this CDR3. CDR3 sequence reads: CATGQGHSGNTIYF. CDR3 DNA sequence: TGTGCCACGGGACAGGGACATTCTGGAAACACCATATATTTT. The chain combines TRBV19 with TRBJ1-3; the match to TRBD1 covers 9 bases. The V segment lost 10 bases and the J segment 1 base; nucleotides outside the gene matches: 5. CDR3 size: 14 residues. Germline CDR1 and CDR2: LNHDA and SQIVND (reference sequence).

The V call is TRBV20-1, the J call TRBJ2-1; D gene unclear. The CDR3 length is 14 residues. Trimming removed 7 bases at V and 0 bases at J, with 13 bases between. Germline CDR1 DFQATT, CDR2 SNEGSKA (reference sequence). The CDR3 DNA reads TGCAGTGTTAGTCTCCGGAGCTCCTACAATGAGCAGTTCTTC. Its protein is CSVSLRSSYNEQFF.

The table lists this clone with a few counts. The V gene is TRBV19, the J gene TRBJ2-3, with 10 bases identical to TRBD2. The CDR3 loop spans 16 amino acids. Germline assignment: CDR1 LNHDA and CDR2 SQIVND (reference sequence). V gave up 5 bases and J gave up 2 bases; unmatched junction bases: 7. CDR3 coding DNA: TGTGCCAGTAGTCCCGCGCTAGCGGGGGTCACAGATACGCAGTATTTT. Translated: CASSPALAGVTDTQYF. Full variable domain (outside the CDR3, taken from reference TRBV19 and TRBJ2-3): DGGITQSPKYLFRKEGQNVTLSCEQNLNHDAMYWYRQDPGQGLRLIYYSQIVNDFQKGDIAEGYSVSREKKESFPLTVTSAQKNPTAFYLCASSPALAGVTDTQYFGPGTRLTVL.

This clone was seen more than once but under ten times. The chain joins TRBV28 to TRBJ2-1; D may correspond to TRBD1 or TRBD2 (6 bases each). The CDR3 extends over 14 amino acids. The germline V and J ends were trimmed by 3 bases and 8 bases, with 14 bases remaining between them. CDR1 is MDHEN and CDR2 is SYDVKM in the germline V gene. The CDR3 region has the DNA TGTGCCAGCAGTTTGGCGAGGGGGGCCGATGAGCAGTTCTTC. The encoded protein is CASSLARGADEQFF.

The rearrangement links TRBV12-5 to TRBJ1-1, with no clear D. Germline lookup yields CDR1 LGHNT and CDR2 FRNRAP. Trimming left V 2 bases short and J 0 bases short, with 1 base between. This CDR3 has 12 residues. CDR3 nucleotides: TGTGCTAGTGGTTTGATGAACACTGAAGCTTTCTTT. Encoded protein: CASGLMNTEAFF.

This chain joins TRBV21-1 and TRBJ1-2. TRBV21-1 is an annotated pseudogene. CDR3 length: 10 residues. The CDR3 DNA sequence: TGTGCCAGCAGCAAAGCTAGCAGTCGCTTC. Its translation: CASSKASSRF.

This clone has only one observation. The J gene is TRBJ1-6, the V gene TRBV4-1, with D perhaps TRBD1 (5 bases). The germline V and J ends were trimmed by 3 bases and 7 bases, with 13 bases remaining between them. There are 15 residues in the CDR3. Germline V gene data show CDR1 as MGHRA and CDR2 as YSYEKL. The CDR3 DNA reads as TGCGCCAGCAGCCAGAATGGGCAGGGCAATTCACCCCTCCACTTT. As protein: CASSQNGQGNSPLHF.

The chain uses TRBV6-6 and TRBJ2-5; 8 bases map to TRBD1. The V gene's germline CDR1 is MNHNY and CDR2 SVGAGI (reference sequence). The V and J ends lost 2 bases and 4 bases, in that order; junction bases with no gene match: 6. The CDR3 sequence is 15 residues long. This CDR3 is CASSYRTGQGETQYF. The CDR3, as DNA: TGTGCCAGCAGTTACCGGACAGGGCAAGGAGAGACCCAGTACTTC.

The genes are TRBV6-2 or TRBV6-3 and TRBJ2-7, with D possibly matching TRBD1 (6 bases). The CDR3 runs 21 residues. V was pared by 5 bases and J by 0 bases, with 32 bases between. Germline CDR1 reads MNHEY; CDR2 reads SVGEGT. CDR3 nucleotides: TGTGCCAGCAGTCGCCTTTTTGAGGCTTGGACAGCCAAGGTCCTCTCCTACGAGCAGTACTTC. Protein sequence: CASSRLFEAWTAKVLSYEQYF.

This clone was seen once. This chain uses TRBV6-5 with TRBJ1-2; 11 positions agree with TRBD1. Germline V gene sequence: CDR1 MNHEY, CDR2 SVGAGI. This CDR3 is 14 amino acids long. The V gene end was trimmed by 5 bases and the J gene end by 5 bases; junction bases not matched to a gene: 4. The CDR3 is CASSLGQGAYGYTF. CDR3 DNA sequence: TGTGCCAGCAGTCTTGGACAGGGGGCTTATGGCTACACCTTC.

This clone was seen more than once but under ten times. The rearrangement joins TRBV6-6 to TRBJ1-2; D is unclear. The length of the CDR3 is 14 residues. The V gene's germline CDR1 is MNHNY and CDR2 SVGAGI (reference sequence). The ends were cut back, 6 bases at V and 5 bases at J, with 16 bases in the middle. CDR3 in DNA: TGTGCCAGCAGACGCCTCGACGGAGGGTATGGCTACACCTTC. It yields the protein CASRRLDGGYGYTF.

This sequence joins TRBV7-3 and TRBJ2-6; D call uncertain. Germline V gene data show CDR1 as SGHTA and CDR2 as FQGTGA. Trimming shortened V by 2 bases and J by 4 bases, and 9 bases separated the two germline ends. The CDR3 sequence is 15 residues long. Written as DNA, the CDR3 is TGTGCCAGCAGCTTAGGAGCGTCCGGGGCCAACGTCCTGACTTTC. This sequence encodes CASSLGASGANVLTF.

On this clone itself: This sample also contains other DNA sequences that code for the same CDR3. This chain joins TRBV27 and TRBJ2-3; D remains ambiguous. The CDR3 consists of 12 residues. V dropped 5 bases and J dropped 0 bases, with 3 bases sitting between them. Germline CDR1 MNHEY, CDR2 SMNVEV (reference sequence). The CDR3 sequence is CASSPSTDTQYF. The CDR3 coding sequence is TGTGCCAGCAGTCCGAGCACAGATACGCAGTATTTT.

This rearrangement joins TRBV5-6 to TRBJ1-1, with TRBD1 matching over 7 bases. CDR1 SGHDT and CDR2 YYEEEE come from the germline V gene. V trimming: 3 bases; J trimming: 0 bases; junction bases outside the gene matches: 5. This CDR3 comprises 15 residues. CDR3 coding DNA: TGTGCCAGCAGCTCCAGGGACAGTTTGAACACTGAAGCTTTCTTT. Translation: CASSSRDSLNTEAFF.

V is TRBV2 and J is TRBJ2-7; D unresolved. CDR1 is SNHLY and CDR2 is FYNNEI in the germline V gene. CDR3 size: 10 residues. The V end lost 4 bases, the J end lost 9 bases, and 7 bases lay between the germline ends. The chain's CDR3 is CASSVNWQYF. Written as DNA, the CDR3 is TGTGCCAGCAGTGTGAATTGGCAGTACTTC.